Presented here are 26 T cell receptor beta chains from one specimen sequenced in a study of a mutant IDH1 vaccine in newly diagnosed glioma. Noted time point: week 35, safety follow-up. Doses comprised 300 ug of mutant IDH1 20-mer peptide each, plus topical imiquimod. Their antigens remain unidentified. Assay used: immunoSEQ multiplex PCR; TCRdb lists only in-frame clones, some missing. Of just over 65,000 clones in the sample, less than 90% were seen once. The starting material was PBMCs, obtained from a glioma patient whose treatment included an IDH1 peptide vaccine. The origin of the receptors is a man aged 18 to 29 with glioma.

CDR3 coding DNA: TGCGCCAGCAGCCAGGGGGCGGGGAACACTGAAGCTTTCTTT. Translation gives CASSQGAGNTEAFF. This chain joins TRBV4-3 and TRBJ1-1; tentative D call: TRBD1 (6 bases). The V end was cut by 3 bases, the J end by 1 base, with 9 bases between. The length of the CDR3 is 14 residues. The germline V gene encodes CDR1 LGHNA and CDR2 YSLEER.

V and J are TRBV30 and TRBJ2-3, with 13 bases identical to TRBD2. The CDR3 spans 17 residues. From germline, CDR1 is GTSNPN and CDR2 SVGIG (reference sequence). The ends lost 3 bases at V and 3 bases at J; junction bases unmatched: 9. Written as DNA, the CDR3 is TGTGCCTGGAGCGCTGGTTGGACTAGCGGGAGTACAGATACGCAGTATTTT. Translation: CAWSAGWTSGSTDTQYF.

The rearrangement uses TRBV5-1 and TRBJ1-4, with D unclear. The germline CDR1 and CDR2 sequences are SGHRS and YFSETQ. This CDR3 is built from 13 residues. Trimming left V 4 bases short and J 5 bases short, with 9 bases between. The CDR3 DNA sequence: TGCGCCAGCAGCGGCGTAGGGAATGAAAAACTGTTTTTT. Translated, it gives CASSGVGNEKLFF.

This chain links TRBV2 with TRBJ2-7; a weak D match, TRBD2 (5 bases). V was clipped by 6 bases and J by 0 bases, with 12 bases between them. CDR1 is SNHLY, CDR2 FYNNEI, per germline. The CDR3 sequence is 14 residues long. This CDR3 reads CASRGEEISYEQYF. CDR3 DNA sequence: TGTGCCAGCAGGGGAGAAGAGATCTCCTACGAGCAGTACTTC.

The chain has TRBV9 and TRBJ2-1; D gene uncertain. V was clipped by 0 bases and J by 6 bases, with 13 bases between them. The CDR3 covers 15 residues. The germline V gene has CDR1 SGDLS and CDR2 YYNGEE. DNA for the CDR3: TGTGCCAGCAGCGTAGGGAAGACGCGCCCCAATGAGCAGTTCTTC. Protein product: CASSVGKTRPNEQFF.

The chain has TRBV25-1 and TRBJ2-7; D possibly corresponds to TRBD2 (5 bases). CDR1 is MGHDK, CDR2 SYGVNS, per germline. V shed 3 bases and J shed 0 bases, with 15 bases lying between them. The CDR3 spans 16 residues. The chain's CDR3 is CASSDPELGSSYEQYF. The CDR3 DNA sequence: TGTGCCAGCAGTGACCCAGAATTGGGGAGCTCCTACGAGCAGTACTTC.

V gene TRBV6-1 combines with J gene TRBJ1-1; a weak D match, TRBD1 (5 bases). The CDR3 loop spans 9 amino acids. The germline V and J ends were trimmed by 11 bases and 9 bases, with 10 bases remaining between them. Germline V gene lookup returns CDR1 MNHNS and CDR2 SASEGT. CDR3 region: CAGGTKAFF. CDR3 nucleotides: TGTGCCGGGGGGACGAAAGCTTTCTTT.

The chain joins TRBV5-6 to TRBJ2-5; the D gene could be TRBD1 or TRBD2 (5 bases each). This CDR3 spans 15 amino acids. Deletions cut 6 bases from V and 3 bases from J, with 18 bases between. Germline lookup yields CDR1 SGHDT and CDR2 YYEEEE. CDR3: CASTLGAGLEETQYF. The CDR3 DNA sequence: TGTGCCAGCACCCTTGGGGCGGGCTTGGAAGAGACCCAGTACTTC.

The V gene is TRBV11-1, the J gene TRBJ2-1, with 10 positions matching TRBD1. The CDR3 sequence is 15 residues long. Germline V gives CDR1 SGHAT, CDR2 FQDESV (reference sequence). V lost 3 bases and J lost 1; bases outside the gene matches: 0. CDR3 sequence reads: CASSLGQGSYNEQFF. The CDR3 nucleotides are TGTGCCAGCAGCTTGGGACAGGGGTCCTACAATGAGCAGTTCTTC.

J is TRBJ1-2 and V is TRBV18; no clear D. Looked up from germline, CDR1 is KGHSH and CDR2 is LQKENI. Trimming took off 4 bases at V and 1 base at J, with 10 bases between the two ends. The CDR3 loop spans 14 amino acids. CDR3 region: CASSQLGINYGYTF. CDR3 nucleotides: TGTGCCAGCTCACAGCTCGGGATTAACTATGGCTACACCTTC.

DNA of the CDR3: TGTGCTAGTGGTGGACAGGGGCCTCGGCCCCAGCATTTT. It codes for CASGGQGPRPQHF. The V and J genes are TRBV12-5 and TRBJ1-5; 9 nucleotides match TRBD1. The J segment lost 9 bases and the V segment lost 5 bases, leaving 5 bases of the junction unmatched. This CDR3 is built from 13 residues. CDR1 is LGHNT, CDR2 FRNRAP, per germline. Variable domain in full (rest from reference TRBV12-5 and TRBJ1-5): DARVTQTPRHKVTEMGQEVTMRCQPILGHNTVFWYRQTMMQGLELLAYFRNRAPLDDSGMPKDRFSAEMPDATLATLKIQPSEPRDSAVYFCASGGQGPRPQHFGDGTRLSIL.

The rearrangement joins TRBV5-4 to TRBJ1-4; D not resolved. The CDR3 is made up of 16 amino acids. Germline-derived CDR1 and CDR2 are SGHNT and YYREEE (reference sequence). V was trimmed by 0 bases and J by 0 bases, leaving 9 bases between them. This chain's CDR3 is CASSLGAGTTNEKLFF. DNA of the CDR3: TGTGCCAGCAGCTTGGGGGCTGGGACAACTAATGAAAAACTGTTTTTT.

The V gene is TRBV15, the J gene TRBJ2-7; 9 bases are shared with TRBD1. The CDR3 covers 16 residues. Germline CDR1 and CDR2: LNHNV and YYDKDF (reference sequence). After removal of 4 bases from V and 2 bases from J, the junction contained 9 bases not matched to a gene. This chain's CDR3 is CATSKEWGQGTYEQYF. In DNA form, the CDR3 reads TGTGCCACCAGCAAAGAATGGGGACAGGGTACCTACGAGCAGTACTTC.

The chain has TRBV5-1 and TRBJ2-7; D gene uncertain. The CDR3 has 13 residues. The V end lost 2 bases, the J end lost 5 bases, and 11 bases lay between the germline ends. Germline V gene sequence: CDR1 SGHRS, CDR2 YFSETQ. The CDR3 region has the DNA TGCGCCAGCAGCTTCCCTTACAGCCACGAGCAGTACTTC. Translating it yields CASSFPYSHEQYF. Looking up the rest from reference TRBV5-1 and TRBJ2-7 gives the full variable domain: KAGVTQTPRYLIKTRGQQVTLSCSPISGHRSVSWYQQTPGQGLQFLFEYFSETQRNKGNFPGRFSGRQFSNSRSEMNVSTLELGDSALYLCASSFPYSHEQYFGPGTRLTVT.

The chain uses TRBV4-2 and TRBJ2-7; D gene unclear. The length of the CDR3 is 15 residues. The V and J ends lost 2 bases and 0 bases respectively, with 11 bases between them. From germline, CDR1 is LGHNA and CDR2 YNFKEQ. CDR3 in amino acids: CASSQWMTVSYEQYF. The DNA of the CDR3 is TGTGCCAGCAGCCAATGGATGACTGTCTCCTACGAGCAGTACTTC.

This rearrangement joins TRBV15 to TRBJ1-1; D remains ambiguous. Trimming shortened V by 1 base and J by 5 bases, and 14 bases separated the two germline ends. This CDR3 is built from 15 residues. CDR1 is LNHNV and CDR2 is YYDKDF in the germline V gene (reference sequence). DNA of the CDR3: TGTGCCACCAGCAGAGCGGTGGCTCTGGGGACTGAAGCTTTCTTT. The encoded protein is CATSRAVALGTEAFF.

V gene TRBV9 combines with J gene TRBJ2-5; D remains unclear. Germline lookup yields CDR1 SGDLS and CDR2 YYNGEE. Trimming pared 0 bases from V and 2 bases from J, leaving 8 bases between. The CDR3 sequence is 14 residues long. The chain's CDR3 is CASSVGTDQETQYF. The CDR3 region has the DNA TGTGCCAGCAGCGTAGGGACGGATCAAGAGACCCAGTACTTC.

CDR3 nucleotide sequence: TGTGCCAGCAGTTTATTAGGGCCGTTCAATCAGCCCCAGCATTTT. Translation gives CASSLLGPFNQPQHF. The chain combines TRBV28 with TRBJ1-5; D unresolved. This CDR3 region has 15 residues. Germline loops: CDR1 MDHEN, CDR2 SYDVKM. V shed 1 base and J shed 3 bases, with 10 bases lying between them.

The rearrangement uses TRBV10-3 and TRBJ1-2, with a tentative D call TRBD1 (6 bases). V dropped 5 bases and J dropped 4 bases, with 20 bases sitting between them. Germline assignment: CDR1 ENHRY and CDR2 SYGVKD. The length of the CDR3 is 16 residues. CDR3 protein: CAISPLGTSLVYGYTF. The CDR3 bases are TGTGCCATCAGTCCCCTGGGGACAAGTCTGGTCTATGGCTACACCTTC.

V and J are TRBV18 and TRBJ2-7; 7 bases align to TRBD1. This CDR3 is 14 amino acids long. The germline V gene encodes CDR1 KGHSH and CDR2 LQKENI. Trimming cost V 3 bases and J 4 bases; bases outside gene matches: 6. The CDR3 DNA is TGTGCCAGCTCACCGCTGGGACAGCCGTACGAGCAGTACTTC. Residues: CASSPLGQPYEQYF.

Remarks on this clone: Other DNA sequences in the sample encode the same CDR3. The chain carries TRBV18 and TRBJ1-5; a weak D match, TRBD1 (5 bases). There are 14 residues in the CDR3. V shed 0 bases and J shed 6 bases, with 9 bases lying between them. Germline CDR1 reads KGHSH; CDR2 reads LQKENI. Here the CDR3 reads CASSPPGGGQPQHF. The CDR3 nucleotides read TGTGCCAGCTCACCACCGGGGGGTGGTCAGCCCCAGCATTTT.

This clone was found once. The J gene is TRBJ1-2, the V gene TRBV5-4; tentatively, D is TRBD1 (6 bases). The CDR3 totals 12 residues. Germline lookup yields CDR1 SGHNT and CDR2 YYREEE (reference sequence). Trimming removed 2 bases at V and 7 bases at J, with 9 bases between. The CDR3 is CASSFIQGGYTF. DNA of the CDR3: TGTGCCAGCAGCTTTATACAGGGTGGCTACACCTTC.

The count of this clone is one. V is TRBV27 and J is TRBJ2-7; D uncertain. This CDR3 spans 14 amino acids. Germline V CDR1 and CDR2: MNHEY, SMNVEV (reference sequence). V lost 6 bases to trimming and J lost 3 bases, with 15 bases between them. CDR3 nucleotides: TGTGCCAGCAGAGGAGAATTGGGCCACTACGAGCAGTACTTC. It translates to CASRGELGHYEQYF.

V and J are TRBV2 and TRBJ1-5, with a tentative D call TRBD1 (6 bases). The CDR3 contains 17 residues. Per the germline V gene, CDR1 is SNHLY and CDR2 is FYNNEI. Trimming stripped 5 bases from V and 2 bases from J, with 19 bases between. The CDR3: CASSPPGGGVGNQPQHF. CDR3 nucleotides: TGTGCCAGCAGTCCCCCGGGGGGGGGCGTGGGCAATCAGCCCCAGCATTTT.

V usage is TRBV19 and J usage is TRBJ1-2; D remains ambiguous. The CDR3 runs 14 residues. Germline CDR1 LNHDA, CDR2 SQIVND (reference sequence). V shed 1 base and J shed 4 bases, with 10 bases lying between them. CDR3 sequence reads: CASSIAVHRYGYTF. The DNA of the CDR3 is TGTGCCAGTAGTATAGCAGTTCACCGCTATGGCTACACCTTC.

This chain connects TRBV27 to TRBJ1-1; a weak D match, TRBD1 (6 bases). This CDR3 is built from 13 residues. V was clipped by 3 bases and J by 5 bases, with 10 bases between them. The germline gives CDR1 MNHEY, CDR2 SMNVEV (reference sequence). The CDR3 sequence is CASSFGGLTEAFF. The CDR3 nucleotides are TGTGCCAGCAGTTTCGGGGGGCTGACTGAAGCTTTCTTT.